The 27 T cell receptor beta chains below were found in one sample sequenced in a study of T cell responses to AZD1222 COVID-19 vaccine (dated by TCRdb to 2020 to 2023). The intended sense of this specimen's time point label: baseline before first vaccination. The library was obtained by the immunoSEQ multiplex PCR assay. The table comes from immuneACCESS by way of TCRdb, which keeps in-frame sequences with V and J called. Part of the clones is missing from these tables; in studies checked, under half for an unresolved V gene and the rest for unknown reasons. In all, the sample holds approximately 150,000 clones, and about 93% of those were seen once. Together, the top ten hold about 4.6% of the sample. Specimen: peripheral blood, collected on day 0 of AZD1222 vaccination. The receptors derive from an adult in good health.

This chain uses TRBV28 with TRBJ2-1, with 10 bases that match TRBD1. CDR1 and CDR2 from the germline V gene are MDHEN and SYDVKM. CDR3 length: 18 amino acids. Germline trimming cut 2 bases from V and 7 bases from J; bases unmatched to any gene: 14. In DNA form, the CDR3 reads TGTGCCAGCAGTTTAAGGGGACAGGGGAAAGCCCGCTCAAATGAGCAGTTCTTC. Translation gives CASSLRGQGKARSNEQFF.

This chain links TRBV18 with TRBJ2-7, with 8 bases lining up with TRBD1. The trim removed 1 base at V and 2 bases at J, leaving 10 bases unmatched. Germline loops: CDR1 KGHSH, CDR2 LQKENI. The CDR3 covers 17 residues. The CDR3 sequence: CASSPLPGGQGAYEQYF. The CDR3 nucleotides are TGTGCCAGCTCACCACTCCCGGGTGGACAGGGCGCCTACGAGCAGTACTTC.

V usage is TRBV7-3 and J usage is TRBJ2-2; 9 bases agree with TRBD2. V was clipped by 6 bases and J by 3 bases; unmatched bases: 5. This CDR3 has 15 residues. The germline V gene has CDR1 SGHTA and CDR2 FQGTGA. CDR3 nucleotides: TGTGCCAGCAGGAAAATAGCGGGGGACACCGGGGAGCTGTTTTTT. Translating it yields CASRKIAGDTGELFF.

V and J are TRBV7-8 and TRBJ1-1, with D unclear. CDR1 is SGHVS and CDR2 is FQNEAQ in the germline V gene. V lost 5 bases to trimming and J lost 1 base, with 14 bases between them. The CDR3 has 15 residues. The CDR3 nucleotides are TGTGCCAGCAGCCCCCGGGTAGCCCGGAACACTGAAGCTTTCTTT. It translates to CASSPRVARNTEAFF.

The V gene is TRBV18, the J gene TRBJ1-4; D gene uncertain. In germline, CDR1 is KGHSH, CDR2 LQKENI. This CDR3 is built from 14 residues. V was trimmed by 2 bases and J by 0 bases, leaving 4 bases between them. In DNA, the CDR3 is TGTGCCAGCTCACCAATTTCAACTAATGAAAAACTGTTTTTT. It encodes CASSPISTNEKLFF.

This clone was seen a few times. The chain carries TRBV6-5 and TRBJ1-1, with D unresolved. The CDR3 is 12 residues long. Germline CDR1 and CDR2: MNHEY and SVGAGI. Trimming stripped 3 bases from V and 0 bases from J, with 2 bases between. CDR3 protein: CASSYMNTEAFF. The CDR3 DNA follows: TGTGCCAGCAGTTATATGAACACTGAAGCTTTCTTT.

In DNA, the CDR3 is TGTGCCAGCAGTTTAGGTGCCGGGAGTTACACAGATACGCAGTATTTT. It specifies CASSLGAGSYTDTQYF. The chain uses TRBV27 and TRBJ2-3; D might be TRBD2 (6 bases). Germline V CDR1 and CDR2: MNHEY, SMNVEV (reference sequence). V was pared by 2 bases and J by 2 bases, with 14 bases between. The CDR3 loop spans 16 amino acids.

The DNA of the CDR3 is TGCAGCTTTCTGACGGATGAGCAGTTCTTC. Its translation is CSFLTDEQFF. The rearrangement joins TRBV29-1 to TRBJ2-1; D is unresolved. The CDR3 has 10 residues. V was cut by 8 bases and J by 8 bases, with 10 bases left in between. From germline, CDR1 is SQVTM and CDR2 ANQGSEA.

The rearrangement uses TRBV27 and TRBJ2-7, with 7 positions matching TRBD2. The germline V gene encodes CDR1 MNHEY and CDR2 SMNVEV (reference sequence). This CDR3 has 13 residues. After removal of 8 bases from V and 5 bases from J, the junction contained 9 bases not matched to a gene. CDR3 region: CASGGLDTDEQYF. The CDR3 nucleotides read TGTGCCAGCGGAGGACTAGATACCGACGAGCAGTACTTC.

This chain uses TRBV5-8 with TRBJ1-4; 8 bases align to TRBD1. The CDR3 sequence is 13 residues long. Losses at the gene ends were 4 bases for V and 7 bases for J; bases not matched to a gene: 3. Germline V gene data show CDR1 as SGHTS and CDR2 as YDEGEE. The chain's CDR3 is CASSLGQGEKLFF. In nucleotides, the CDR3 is TGTGCCAGCAGCCTAGGACAGGGTGAAAAACTGTTTTTT.

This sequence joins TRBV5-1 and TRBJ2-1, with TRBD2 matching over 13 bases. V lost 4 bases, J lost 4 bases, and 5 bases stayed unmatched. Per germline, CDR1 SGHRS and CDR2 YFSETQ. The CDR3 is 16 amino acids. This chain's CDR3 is CASSPGTSGVYNEQFF. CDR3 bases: TGCGCCAGCAGCCCCGGGACTAGCGGGGTTTACAATGAGCAGTTCTTC.

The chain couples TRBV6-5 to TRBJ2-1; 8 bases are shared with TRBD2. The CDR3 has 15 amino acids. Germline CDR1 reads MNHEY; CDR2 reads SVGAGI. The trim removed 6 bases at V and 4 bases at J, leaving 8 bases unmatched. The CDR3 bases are TGTGCCAGCAGGGCCGGGACTAGGGGTTACAATGAGCAGTTCTTC. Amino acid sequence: CASRAGTRGYNEQFF.

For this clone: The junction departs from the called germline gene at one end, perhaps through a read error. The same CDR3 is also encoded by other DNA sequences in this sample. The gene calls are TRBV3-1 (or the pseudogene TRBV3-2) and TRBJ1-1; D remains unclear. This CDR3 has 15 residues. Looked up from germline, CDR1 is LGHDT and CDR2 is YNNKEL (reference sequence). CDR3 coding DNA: TGTGCCAGCAGTCAAGGTATAATGGCGAGCACTGAAGCTTTCTTT. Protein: CASSQGIMASTEAFF.

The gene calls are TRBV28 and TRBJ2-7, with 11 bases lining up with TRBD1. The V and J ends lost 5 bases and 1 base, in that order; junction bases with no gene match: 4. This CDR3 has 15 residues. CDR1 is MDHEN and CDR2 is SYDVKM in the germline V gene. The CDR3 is CASSAGTGGSYEQYF. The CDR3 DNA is TGTGCCAGCAGTGCCGGGACAGGGGGGTCCTACGAGCAGTACTTC. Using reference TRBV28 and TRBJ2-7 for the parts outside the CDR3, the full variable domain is DVKVTQSSRYLVKRTGEKVFLECVQDMDHENMFWYRQDPGLGLRLIYFSYDVKMKEKGDIPEGYSVSREKKERFSLILESASTNQTSMYLCASSAGTGGSYEQYFGPGTRLTVT.

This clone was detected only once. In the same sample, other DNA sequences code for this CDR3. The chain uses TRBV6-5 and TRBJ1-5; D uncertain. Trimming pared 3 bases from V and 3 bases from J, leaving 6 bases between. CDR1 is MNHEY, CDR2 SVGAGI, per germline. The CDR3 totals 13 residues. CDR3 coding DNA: TGTGCCAGCAGTTATGGGCCCAATCAGCCCCAGCATTTT. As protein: CASSYGPNQPQHF.

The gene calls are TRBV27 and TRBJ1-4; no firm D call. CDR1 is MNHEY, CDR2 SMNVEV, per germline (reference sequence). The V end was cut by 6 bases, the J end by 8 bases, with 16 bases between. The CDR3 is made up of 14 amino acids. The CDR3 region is CASRSYSREEKLFF. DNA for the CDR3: TGTGCCAGCAGGTCTTATTCAAGGGAAGAAAAACTGTTTTTT.

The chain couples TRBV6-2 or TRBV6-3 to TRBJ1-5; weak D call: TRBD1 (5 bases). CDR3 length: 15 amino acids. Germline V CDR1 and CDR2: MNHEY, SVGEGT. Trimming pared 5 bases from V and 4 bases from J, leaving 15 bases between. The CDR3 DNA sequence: TGTGCCAGCAGTCGGGACCTTAACCGTAATCAGCCCCAGCATTTT. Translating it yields CASSRDLNRNQPQHF.

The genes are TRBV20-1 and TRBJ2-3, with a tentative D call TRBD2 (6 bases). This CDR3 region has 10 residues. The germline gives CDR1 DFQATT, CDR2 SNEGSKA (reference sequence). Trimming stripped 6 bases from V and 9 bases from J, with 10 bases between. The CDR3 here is CSAPGGTQYF. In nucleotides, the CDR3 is TGCAGTGCCCCTGGAGGGACGCAGTATTTT.

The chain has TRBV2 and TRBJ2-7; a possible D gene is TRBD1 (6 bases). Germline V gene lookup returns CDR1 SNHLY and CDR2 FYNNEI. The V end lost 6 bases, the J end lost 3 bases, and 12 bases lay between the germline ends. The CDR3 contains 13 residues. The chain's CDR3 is CASRGLDSYEQYF. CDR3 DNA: TGTGCCAGCAGGGGCCTGGACAGCTACGAGCAGTACTTC.

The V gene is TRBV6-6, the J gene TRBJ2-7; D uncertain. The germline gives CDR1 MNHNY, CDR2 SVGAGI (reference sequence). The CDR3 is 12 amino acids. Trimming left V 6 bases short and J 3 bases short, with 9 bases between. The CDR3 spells CASSRGVYEQYF. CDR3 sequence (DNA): TGTGCCAGCAGCCGCGGAGTCTACGAGCAGTACTTC.

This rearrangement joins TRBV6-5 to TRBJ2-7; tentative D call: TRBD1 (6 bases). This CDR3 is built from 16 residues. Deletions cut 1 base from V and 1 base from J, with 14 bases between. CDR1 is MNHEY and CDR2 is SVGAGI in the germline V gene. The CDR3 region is CASSYWYGQPSYEQYF. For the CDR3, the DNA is TGTGCCAGCAGTTACTGGTACGGACAGCCTTCCTACGAGCAGTACTTC.

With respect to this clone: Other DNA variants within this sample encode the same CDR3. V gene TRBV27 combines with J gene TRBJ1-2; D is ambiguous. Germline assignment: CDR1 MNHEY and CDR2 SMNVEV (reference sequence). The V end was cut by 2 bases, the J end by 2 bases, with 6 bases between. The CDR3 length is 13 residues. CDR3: CASSLAANYGYTF. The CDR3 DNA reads TGTGCCAGCAGTTTAGCGGCCAACTATGGCTACACCTTC.

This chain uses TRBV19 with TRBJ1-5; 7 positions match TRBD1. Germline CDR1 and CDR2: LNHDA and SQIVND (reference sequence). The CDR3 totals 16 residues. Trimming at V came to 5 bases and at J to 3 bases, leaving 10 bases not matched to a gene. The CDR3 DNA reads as TGTGCCAGTAGTCTCCGGGGACAGATATTCAATCAGCCCCAGCATTTT. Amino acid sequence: CASSLRGQIFNQPQHF.

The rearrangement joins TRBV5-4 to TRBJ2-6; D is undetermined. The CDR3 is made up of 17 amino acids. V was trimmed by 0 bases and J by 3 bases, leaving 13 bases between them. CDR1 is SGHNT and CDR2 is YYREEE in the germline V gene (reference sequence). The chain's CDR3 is CASSLVSAVRGANVLTF. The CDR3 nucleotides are TGTGCCAGCAGCTTGGTCTCAGCTGTTCGTGGGGCCAACGTCCTGACTTTC.

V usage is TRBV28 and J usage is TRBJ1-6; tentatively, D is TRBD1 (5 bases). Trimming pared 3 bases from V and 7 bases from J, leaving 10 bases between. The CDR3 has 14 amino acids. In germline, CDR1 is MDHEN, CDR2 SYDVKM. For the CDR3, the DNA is TGTGCCAGCAGTTTCCCCGGGGGGAATTCACCCCTCCACTTT. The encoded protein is CASSFPGGNSPLHF.

This CDR3 reads CASSDSGTSGRNEQFF. The CDR3 bases are TGTGCCAGCAGTGACTCTGGGACTAGCGGAAGAAATGAGCAGTTCTTC. The chain uses TRBV6-4 and TRBJ2-1; 11 nucleotides match TRBD2. The CDR3 has 16 amino acids. The germline gives CDR1 MRHNA, CDR2 SNTAGT. Germline trimming cut 0 bases from V and 7 bases from J; bases unmatched to any gene: 5.

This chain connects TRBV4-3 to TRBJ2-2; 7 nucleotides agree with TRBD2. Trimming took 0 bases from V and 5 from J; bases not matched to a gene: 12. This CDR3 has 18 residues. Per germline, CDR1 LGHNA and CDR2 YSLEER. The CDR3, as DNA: TGCGCCAGCAGCCAAGATAGTCTCGGGGGGACTATAACCGGGGAGCTGTTTTTT. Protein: CASSQDSLGGTITGELFF.